This T cell receptor beta chain was captured in a study of cytomegalovirus exposure and HLA in healthy donors. Study-wide findings and caveats: Among TCR beta chains, those listed as cytomegalovirus-associated numbered about 160. In a later analysis, across HLA loci, associated TCR counts were highest for DRB1, lowest for HLA-C. Several top significant clusters appeared, in a later analysis, to be linked to common viral pathogens.

PCR employed 60 Vbeta and 13 Jbeta primers. TCRdb keeps only in-frame clones here, not all; method: immunoSEQ multiplex PCR. The sample contains about 86,000 clones, 70% to 80% of which appear only once. This clone was counted only a few times. What it binds is not known. A far more abundant clone sits one base away, making this likely a read error. This same CDR3 is encoded by further DNA sequences in the sample. Germline V gene data show CDR1 as MDHEN and CDR2 as SYDVKM. The CDR3 is 15 residues long. The sample consisted of PBMCs. This receptor was obtained from a woman aged 40-49 years in good health and CMV-seropositive. This chain links TRBV28 with TRBJ1-4; 10 bases map to TRBD1. CDR3 loop: CASTADRGLIEKLFF. CDR3 bases: TGTGCTAGCACCGCCGACAGGGGGCTAATTGAAAAACTGTTTTTT. Full variable domain (remainder filled in from reference TRBV28 and TRBJ1-4): DVKVTQSSRYLVKRTGEKVFLECVQDMDHENMFWYRQDPGLGLRLIYFSYDVKMKEKGDIPEGYSVSREKKERFSLILESASTNQTSMYLCASTADRGLIEKLFFGSGTQLSVL.